The clone carrying this T cell receptor beta chain turned up a few times. Relative to the germline gene, one junction end is altered; a read error may explain this. CDR1 is GTSNPN and CDR2 is SVGIG in the germline V gene (reference sequence). This CDR3 is 12 amino acids long. These data are taken from a study of cytomegalovirus exposure and HLA in healthy donors. PCR primers comprised 60 Vbeta and 13 Jbeta primers. Data came from immunoSEQ multiplex PCR; TCRdb stores just in-frame clones and leaves some out. This sample carries around 97,000 clones, roughly 9.4% of them seen once, and the ten largest clones take 4.5% to 6.5%.

Specimen: PBMCs. The receptor comes from a man in his forties or fifties in good health and CMV-seropositive. This chain joins TRBV30 and TRBJ2-5, with no clear D. CDR3 DNA sequence: TGTGCCTGGAGTGTATCCCGAGAGGCCCAGTACTTC. Protein product: CAWSVSREAQYF.